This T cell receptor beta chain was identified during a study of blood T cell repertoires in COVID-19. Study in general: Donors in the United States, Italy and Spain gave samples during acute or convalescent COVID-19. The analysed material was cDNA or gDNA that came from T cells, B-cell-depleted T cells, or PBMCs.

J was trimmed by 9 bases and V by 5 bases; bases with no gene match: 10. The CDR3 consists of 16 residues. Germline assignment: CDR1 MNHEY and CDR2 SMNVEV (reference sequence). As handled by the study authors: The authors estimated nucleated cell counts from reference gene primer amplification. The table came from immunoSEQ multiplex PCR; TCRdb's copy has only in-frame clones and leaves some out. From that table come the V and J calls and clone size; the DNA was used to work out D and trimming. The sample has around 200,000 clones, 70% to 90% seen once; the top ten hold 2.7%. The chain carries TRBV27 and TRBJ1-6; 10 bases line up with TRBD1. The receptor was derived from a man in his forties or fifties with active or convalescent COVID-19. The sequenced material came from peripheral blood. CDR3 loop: CASSPRTGGSSSPLHF. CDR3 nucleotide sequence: TGTGCCAGCAGTCCCCGGACAGGGGGATCGAGTTCACCCCTCCACTTT.